The 13 T cell receptor beta chains given below trace back to one sample, sequenced in a study of T cells in Graves' hyperthyroidism and ophthalmopathy. Researchers took RNA transcripts and amplified the TCR beta CDR3 regions from them. First-round RT-PCR of the TCR CDR3 relied on the HTBI primer set. TCRdb reprocessed the multiplex PCR reads via MiXCR and lists one record per CDR3 protein. Of 500,000 or so distinct CDR3 sequences in the sample, about 16% were seen once. Sequenced: blood. The receptors shown here come from a woman aged 25 to 39 with Graves' ophthalmopathy.

As to this clonotype: A much more abundant neighbour one base away suggests this may be a read error. The chain uses TRBV20-1 and TRBJ2-7; the D gene could be TRBD1 or TRBD2 (5 bases each). Germline CDR1 and CDR2: DFQATT and SNEGSKA (reference sequence). CDR3 length equals 13 residues. V lost 4 bases and J lost 4, with 14 bases in between. CDR3 nucleotide sequence: TGCAGTGCTATCCGGGACGGAAAGTACGAGCAGTACTTC. Protein product: CSAIRDGKYEQYF.

This clonotype was seen many times. The V and J genes are TRBV2 and TRBJ2-1; TRBD1 is a possible D gene (6 bases). The CDR3 is made up of 13 amino acids. The germline V gene has CDR1 SNHLY and CDR2 FYNNEI. V gave up 6 bases and J gave up 4 bases, with 10 bases separating them. The CDR3 protein is CASRGAGYNEQFF. The CDR3 region has the DNA TGTGCCAGCAGGGGGGCCGGATACAATGAGCAGTTCTTC.

Many counts were recorded for this clonotype. The chain is built from TRBV6-1 and TRBJ1-5, with D perhaps TRBD1 (5 bases). The CDR3 runs to 18 residues. The V gene's germline CDR1 is MNHNS and CDR2 SASEGT. Trimming stripped 4 bases from V and 3 bases from J, with 22 bases between. The CDR3 DNA follows: TGTGCCAGCAGTGGGATTACACACTCGGGACCGATCAATCAGCCCCAGCATTTT. Translating it yields CASSGITHSGPINQPQHF.

This clonotype was recorded a few times. The chain's CDR3 is CSASEVTGVLQPQHF. The CDR3 bases are TGCAGTGCTAGCGAAGTTACAGGGGTGCTGCAGCCCCAGCATTTT. The chain couples TRBV20-1 to TRBJ1-5, with 7 positions matching TRBD1. CDR1 and CDR2 (germline): DFQATT, SNEGSKA (reference sequence). V dropped 3 bases and J dropped 7; count of bases not matched to a gene: 12. The CDR3 is 15 amino acids.

In this sample, this clonotype turned up many times. The rearrangement joins TRBV6-6 to TRBJ2-5; TRBD2 aligns across 12 bases. Germline values: CDR1 MNHNY, CDR2 SVGAGI (reference sequence). This CDR3 spans 15 amino acids. The trim removed 2 bases at V and 13 bases at J, leaving 11 bases unmatched. The CDR3 spells CASSYHRTSGTPLYF. The CDR3 nucleotides read TGTGCCAGCAGTTACCATCGGACTAGCGGGACTCCTCTGTACTTC.

The rearrangement joins TRBV7-2 to TRBJ1-4, with D unclear. This CDR3 comprises 13 residues. V was shortened by 5 bases and J by 8 bases, with 12 bases between the two germline ends. Germline V gene lookup returns CDR1 SGHTA and CDR2 FQGNSA. The CDR3 region is CASSPASQEKLFF. The CDR3 DNA reads as TGTGCCAGCAGCCCAGCGTCTCAGGAAAAACTGTTTTTT.

There are many counts of this clonotype. The CDR3 DNA reads as TGTGCCAGCAGTAACAGGGACTCTGGGGCCAACGTCCTGACTTTC. It yields the protein CASSNRDSGANVLTF. The chain carries TRBV6-2 or TRBV6-3 and TRBJ2-6; TRBD1 might be the D (6 bases). The CDR3 is 15 residues long. CDR1 and CDR2 (germline): MNHEY, SVGEGT. Trimming cost V 5 bases and J 0 bases, with 8 bases left between them.

This clonotype has ten or more counts. The rearrangement joins TRBV6-2 or TRBV6-3 to TRBJ2-1, with TRBD2 matching over 9 bases. V lost 4 bases to trimming and J lost 1 base; unmatched junction nucleotides: 8. The CDR3 is 17 residues long. Germline V lookup: CDR1 MNHEY, CDR2 SVGEGT. Here the CDR3 DNA reads TGTGCCAGCAGTTCCGCCAAGGGACTAGCATCCTACAATGAGCAGTTCTTC. Protein sequence: CASSSAKGLASYNEQFF.

The chain employs TRBV9 and TRBJ1-1; D possibly corresponds to TRBD1 (5 bases). Trimming stripped 0 bases from V and 5 bases from J, with 14 bases between. Per germline, CDR1 SGDLS and CDR2 YYNGEE. CDR3 length: 15 residues. The CDR3 region has the DNA TGTGCCAGCAGCGTAGGGGCCTGGGGGTCGACTGAAGCTTTCTTT. Residues: CASSVGAWGSTEAFF. Complete variable domain (other parts from reference TRBV9 and TRBJ1-1): DSGVTQTPKHLITATGQRVTLRCSPRSGDLSVYWYQQSLDQGLQFLIQYYNGEERAKGNILERFSAQQFPDLHSELNLSSLELGDSALYFCASSVGAWGSTEAFFGQGTRLTVV.

This clonotype was observed many times. The chain uses TRBV6-1 and TRBJ2-2, with D unclear. The germline CDR1 and CDR2 sequences are MNHNS and SASEGT. Trimming pared 7 bases from V and 4 bases from J, leaving 16 bases between. This CDR3 comprises 15 residues. The CDR3 DNA reads as TGTGCCAGCACCCTAGGGCCTCGAGGCACCGGGGAGCTGTTTTTT. Translating it yields CASTLGPRGTGELFF.

This clonotype was seen repeatedly, ten times or more. The V gene is TRBV11-2, the J gene TRBJ2-7; D may be TRBD2 (5 bases). Germline V lookup: CDR1 SGHAT, CDR2 FQNNGV. V was trimmed by 4 bases and J by 2 bases, leaving 9 bases between them. The CDR3 runs to 13 residues. The CDR3 DNA reads TGTGCCAGCAGCTCGAGCGGAACCTACGAGCAGTACTTC. Residues: CASSSSGTYEQYF.

This clonotype was observed many times. This sequence joins TRBV2 and TRBJ2-2, with TRBD2 matching 7 bases. The germline gives CDR1 SNHLY, CDR2 FYNNEI. This CDR3 is 15 amino acids long. V shed 5 bases, J shed 8 bases, and the junction held 11 bases outside the gene matches. The CDR3 DNA sequence: TGTGCCAGCAGTCCGCCACCGGGCGGGGGAGGGGAGCTGTTTTTT. Protein sequence: CASSPPPGGGGELFF.

The chain is built from TRBV28 and TRBJ2-1; the match to TRBD2 covers 9 bases. After removal of 3 bases from V and 11 bases from J, the junction contained 2 bases not matched to a gene. Germline CDR1 reads MDHEN; CDR2 reads SYDVKM. The CDR3 contains 12 residues. The CDR3 protein is CASSFLAGQQFF. The CDR3 DNA reads TGTGCCAGCAGTTTCCTAGCGGGGCAGCAGTTCTTC.